This TCR beta chain was obtained from a study of identical twins. Study results and limitations: Within monozygotic twins, out-of-frame TCR alpha sharing was underestimated by the models. Partly confounded zero-insertion analyses could result from invariant MAIT and iNKT cells.

This clonotype turned up a few times. Its antigen remains unknown. Via MiXCR, TCRdb re-called the 5' RACE reads, giving one row per CDR3 protein. The table records about 340,000 distinct CDR3 sequences, more than 9% of them present only once. The CDR3 length is 14 residues. The V gene's germline CDR1 is SNHLY and CDR2 FYNNEI. Trimming took 4 bases from V and 5 from J, leaving 15 bases between them. Separately, the same data were catalogued under a study of yellow fever vaccine responses in identical twins.

The specimen sequenced was CD8+ T cells sorted from blood. V usage is TRBV2 and J usage is TRBJ2-7; perhaps TRBD2 as D (5 bases). The sequence derives from a woman between 18 and 29 years old in good health. CDR3 bases: TGTGCCAGCAGTGTTTACGGTGGAGGCCACGAGCAGTACTTC. Its protein is CASSVYGGGHEQYF.